Sequencing of this TCR beta chain was carried out in a study of T cell responses to AZD1222 COVID-19 vaccine. For the study at large: Timing groups of about 4 and about 12 weeks for second doses were pooled. Notes on the study in general: Baseline seropositivity occurred in only six AZD1222 recipients. Dominant CD4 TCR responses targeted spike regions 160-218 and 743-854.

About this clone: Its cognate antigen is unknown.

Measured with immunoSEQ multiplex PCR; TCRdb has only the in-frame clones, and not every one. The data show 130,000 to 150,000 clones, 90% seen once. The CDR3 has 11 amino acids. The ends were cut back, 1 base at V and 6 bases at J, with 3 bases in the middle. CDR1 LNHDA and CDR2 SQIVND come from the germline V gene (reference sequence). The chain combines TRBV19 with TRBJ1-1; D is undetermined. The TCR originated in an adult in good health. The starting material was peripheral blood, obtained on day 0 of AZD1222 vaccination. CDR3 residues: CASSIGPEAFF. For the CDR3, the DNA is TGTGCCAGTAGTATAGGACCTGAAGCTTTCTTT. The complete variable domain, with remaining parts taken from reference TRBV19 and TRBJ1-1, reads DGGITQSPKYLFRKEGQNVTLSCEQNLNHDAMYWYRQDPGQGLRLIYYSQIVNDFQKGDIAEGYSVSREKKESFPLTVTSAQKNPTAFYLCASSIGPEAFFGQGTRLTVV.